The present T cell receptor (beta chain) was sequenced within a study of tumor-infiltrating lymphocytes in primary liver carcinoma. Background on the study: Donors had hepatocellular carcinoma or combined HCC and intrahepatic cholangiocarcinoma. Findings of the study overall: Top-250-clone fractions were significantly higher in tumors than in blood (p = 0.039).

Germline CDR1 reads SGHAT; CDR2 reads FQNNGV. The CDR3 spans 11 residues. Trimming left V 8 bases short and J 4 bases short, with 9 bases between. This clonotype is labeled medium-sized (0.01 to 0.1%). What it binds is unknown. Unsorted whole blood supplied the RNA, and germline DNA was extracted too. Priming with a constant-region primer yielded TCR beta cDNA from about 480 ng total RNA. Slightly modified ARM-PCR, run as three nested multiplex PCR rounds, produced the TCR beta libraries. Both of the initial two PCR rounds ran for around 9 cycles and employed TRBV1-TRBV30 forward primers alongside a C-beta reverse primer. In TCRdb, the multiplex PCR reads were re-called with MiXCR into one record per CDR3 protein. The repertoire holds 190,000 or so distinct CDR3 sequences, with 65% as singletons.

This receptor was obtained from a woman in her sixties with primary liver carcinoma and hepatitis B virus infection. The specimen was peripheral blood. V gene TRBV11-2 combines with J gene TRBJ2-7, with unresolved D. The CDR3 DNA sequence: TGTGCCAGCGGTGAGGCTTACGAGCAGTACTTC. Translation gives CASGEAYEQYF.